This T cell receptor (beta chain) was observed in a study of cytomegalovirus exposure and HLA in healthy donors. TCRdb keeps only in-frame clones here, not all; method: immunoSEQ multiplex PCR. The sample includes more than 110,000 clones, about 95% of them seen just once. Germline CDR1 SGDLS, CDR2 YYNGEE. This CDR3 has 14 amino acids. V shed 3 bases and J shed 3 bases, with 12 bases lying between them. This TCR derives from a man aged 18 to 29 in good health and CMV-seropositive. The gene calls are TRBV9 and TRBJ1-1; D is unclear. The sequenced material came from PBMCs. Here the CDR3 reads CASSAKREDTEAFF. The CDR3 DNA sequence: TGTGCCAGCAGCGCCAAAAGGGAGGACACTGAAGCTTTCTTT.